This TCR beta chain derives from a study of T-cell memory formation after mild COVID-19. General study points: Clones contracting over day 15 to 85 were CD4/CD8 balanced, with later expanders leaning CD4+. The CD4+ clones that contracted clustered mainly within CM and EM, and the CD8+ clones concentrated in EMRA.

This clonotype was observed a few times. The antigen is not known. Each CDR3 protein is one row after TCRdb ran MiXCR on the 5' RACE reads. The sample holds 350,000 to 550,000 distinct CDR3 sequences, over 15% seen once. Trimming took 6 bases from V and 6 from J, leaving 19 bases between them. Germline V CDR1 and CDR2: LNHDA, SQIVND (reference sequence). The CDR3 is 15 amino acids. The clonotype was recovered from a man between 18 and 29 years old who had mild COVID-19 (a few samples of this study predate the infection). Cell type and time point are not known. The chain joins TRBV19 to TRBJ2-3; a possible D gene is TRBD2 (7 bases). The sequenced sample was PBMCs or a T cell subset sorted from them (not recorded which). CDR3 residues: CASSAGATGSDTQYF. The CDR3 DNA is TGTGCCAGTAGCGCGGGGGCTACCGGTTCGGATACGCAGTATTTT.